This T cell receptor beta chain originates from a study of OX40 agonist ivuxolimab in advanced cancers. Study context: Patients treated during dose escalation were battling hepatocellular carcinoma, melanoma, renal cell or head and neck cancer.

This clone was seen a few times. Its target is unknown. Libraries were prepared by immunoSEQ multiplex PCR; TCRdb keeps only in-frame clonotypes and omits some of them. The table shows about 62,000 clones, with almost 95% occurring only once. Notes on the study in general: Low normalized T-cell clonal expansion was additionally recorded for some nonresponders. Researchers did not determine the expanded peripheral T cells' antigen specificity. Expanded clones were, on average, more numerous in CD8+ T cells than in CD4+.

This clonotype originated in an adult with an advanced solid tumor such as melanoma, head and neck, liver or kidney cancer. Sequences were derived from CD4+ or CD8+ T cells sorted from blood, sampled in a trial of the OX40 agonist ivuxolimab.

The DNA of the CDR3 is TGTGCAAGTCGCTTAGGGGAGGGGGGCCAGGAATACGAGCAGTACTTC. It codes for CASRLGEGGQEYEQYF. The chain employs TRBV12-2 and TRBJ2-7; TRBD2, the table's D call, was not compared with the DNA. TRBV12-2 is given as a pseudogene. The CDR3 is made up of 16 amino acids.